Below are 9 T cell receptor beta chains sequenced from a single sample in a study of blood T cell repertoires in COVID-19. Only in-frame clones appear in the TCRdb table, and some are missing; sequencing was by immunoSEQ multiplex PCR. The data show more than 55,000 clones, with approximately 90% seen just once and 18% held by the top ten. Sequencing was carried out using peripheral blood. These receptors originate from a woman aged 60-70 years with COVID-19, enrolled during active disease.

The rearrangement joins TRBV9 to TRBJ2-5, with 9 bases lining up with TRBD2. Germline CDR1 and CDR2: SGDLS and YYNGEE. V shed 4 bases, J shed 1 base, and the junction held 2 bases outside the gene matches. This CDR3 has 14 amino acids. The CDR3 bases are TGTGCCAGCAGCTCGGGACTAGCCCAAGAGACCCAGTACTTC. This gives the protein CASSSGLAQETQYF.

In nucleotides, the CDR3 is TGCGCCAGCCAGCGTCCTGGGTGGGCGAACACCGGGGAGCTGTTTTTT. It yields the protein CASQRPGWANTGELFF. This rearrangement joins TRBV5-1 to TRBJ2-2, with no clear D. The CDR3 loop spans 16 amino acids. Germline lookup yields CDR1 SGHRS and CDR2 YFSETQ. Between the trimmed V and J ends, which lost 7 bases and 0 bases, there was a span of 16 bases.

The chain is built from TRBV6-6 and TRBJ1-2; possibly TRBD1 for D (6 bases). V lost 5 bases and J 3 bases, leaving 16 bases between the germline ends. The CDR3 length is 15 residues. The germline V gene has CDR1 MNHNY and CDR2 SVGAGI (reference sequence). This chain's CDR3 is CASSPSGAAYYGYTF. DNA of the CDR3: TGTGCCAGCAGTCCTTCAGGGGCAGCGTACTATGGCTACACCTTC.

This clone was picked up a small number of times. V and J are TRBV24-1 and TRBJ1-4, with a possible D match to TRBD1 (6 bases). Per the germline V gene, CDR1 is KGHDR and CDR2 is SFDVKD. The germline V and J ends were trimmed by 4 bases and 7 bases, with 24 bases remaining between them. The CDR3 totals 18 residues. CDR3 DNA: TGTGCCACCAGTGACCCCGCCCCCACTGGGGGCACGGGTGAAAAACTGTTTTTT. This sequence encodes CATSDPAPTGGTGEKLFF.

J is TRBJ2-1 and V is TRBV27; 8 nucleotides match TRBD2. V gave up 5 bases and J gave up 0 bases; unmatched junction bases: 24. This CDR3 is 22 amino acids long. Germline lookup yields CDR1 MNHEY and CDR2 SMNVEV (reference sequence). CDR3 sequence (DNA): TGTGCCAGCAGTCCGACAAGTTTCTCCGGGACTAGGGCCCTCGGCTCCTACAATGAGCAGTTCTTC. This translates into CASSPTSFSGTRALGSYNEQFF.

This chain joins TRBV5-5 and TRBJ2-5; 14 bases map to TRBD2. The CDR3 runs 19 residues. Per the germline V gene, CDR1 is SGHKS and CDR2 is YYEKEE (reference sequence). The V gene end was trimmed by 2 bases and the J gene end by 1 base; junction bases not matched to a gene: 10. Here the CDR3 reads CASSFRDSGTSGSQETQYF. The CDR3 bases are TGTGCCAGCAGCTTTCGGGACAGCGGGACTAGCGGGAGCCAAGAGACCCAGTACTTC.

The chain uses TRBV4-3 and TRBJ1-5, with D perhaps TRBD1 (5 bases). The CDR3 is 15 amino acids. V was pared by 3 bases and J by 3 bases, with 12 bases between. CDR1 and CDR2 from the germline V gene are LGHNA and YSLEER. This CDR3 is CASSHNQGSNQPQHF. Written as DNA, the CDR3 is TGCGCCAGCAGCCATAACCAGGGCTCCAATCAGCCCCAGCATTTT.

This clone was recorded once. The CDR3 region is CASSAGPAEQFF. In DNA, the CDR3 is TGTGCCAGCAGCGCGGGACCTGCTGAGCAGTTCTTC. The chain employs TRBV5-6 and TRBJ2-1, with a possible D match to TRBD2 (6 bases). Germline V gene lookup returns CDR1 SGHDT and CDR2 YYEEEE. This CDR3 has 12 amino acids. V dropped 4 bases and J dropped 9 bases, with 11 bases sitting between them.

V is TRBV11-3 and J is TRBJ1-1, with a possible D match to TRBD1 (6 bases). The CDR3 loop spans 16 amino acids. CDR1 and CDR2 from the germline V gene are SGHNT and YENEEA. V shed 3 bases and J shed 1 base, with 15 bases lying between them. CDR3 sequence (DNA): TGTGCCAGCAGCTTTGGATTCGGACAGCCGAACACTGAAGCTTTCTTT. This sequence encodes CASSFGFGQPNTEAFF.